These 13 T cell receptor beta chains originate from one sample sequenced in a study of blood T cell repertoires in COVID-19. Produced via immunoSEQ multiplex PCR; TCRdb's table is partial and in-frame only. Of around 130,000 clones listed, just under 80% were seen once; the top ten hold approximately 16%. What was sequenced was peripheral blood. These receptors were obtained from a man in his sixties with active or convalescent COVID-19.

This chain uses TRBV4-1 with TRBJ2-5, with D tentatively TRBD1 (5 bases). Germline V gene data show CDR1 as MGHRA and CDR2 as YSYEKL. CDR3 length: 15 residues. Trimming pared 0 bases from V and 1 base from J, leaving 9 bases between. The CDR3 protein is CASSQESRAQETQYF. The DNA of the CDR3 is TGCGCCAGCAGCCAAGAAAGCAGGGCCCAAGAGACCCAGTACTTC.

This clone has a single count. The chain couples TRBV6-1 to TRBJ1-6; weak D call: TRBD1 (5 bases). Germline V gene data show CDR1 as MNHNS and CDR2 as SASEGT. The CDR3 contains 13 residues. Deletions cut 2 bases from V and 7 bases from J, with 6 bases between. The CDR3 coding sequence is TGTGCCAGCAGTGAACGACAGAATTCACCCCTCCACTTT. Residues: CASSERQNSPLHF.

This clone showed up just a few times. This chain links TRBV11-3 with TRBJ2-2; D is possibly TRBD1 (6 bases). The CDR3 is made up of 16 amino acids. The germline V gene has CDR1 SGHNT and CDR2 YENEEA. Between the trimmed V and J ends, which lost 3 bases and 1 base, there was a span of 12 bases. The CDR3 DNA follows: TGTGCCAGCAGCTTCGAATGGACAGAGAACACCGGGGAGCTGTTTTTT. Encoded protein: CASSFEWTENTGELFF.

A few counts support this clone. The CDR3 loop reads CASSISGTANYGYTF. CDR3 in DNA: TGTGCCAGCAGCATCTCCGGGACAGCTAACTATGGCTACACCTTC. This chain links TRBV11-2 with TRBJ1-2, with 7 bases fitting TRBD1. The ends lost 5 bases at V and 0 bases at J; junction bases unmatched: 6. Germline loops: CDR1 SGHAT, CDR2 FQNNGV. The CDR3 covers 15 residues. Full variable domain (rest looked up from reference TRBV11-2 and TRBJ1-2): EAGVAQSPRYKIIEKRQSVAFWCNPISGHATLYWYQQILGQGPKLLIQFQNNGVVDDSQLPKDRFSAERLKGVDSTLKIQPAKLEDSAVYLCASSISGTANYGYTFGSGTRLTVV.

The V gene is TRBV6-2 or TRBV6-3, the J gene TRBJ1-5; no definite D call. The CDR3 length is 16 residues. CDR1 is MNHEY, CDR2 SVGEGT, per germline. V was clipped by 2 bases and J by 5 bases, with 16 bases between them. CDR3 sequence (DNA): TGTGCCAGCAGTTACCTAGACCCCCGAGGAGATCAGCCCCAGCATTTT. This codes for CASSYLDPRGDQPQHF.

This clone was recorded once. The chain employs TRBV19 and TRBJ2-7; a weak D match, TRBD2 (6 bases). The CDR3 loop spans 14 amino acids. Trimming removed 1 base from V and 6 bases from J, with 13 bases in between. Germline V gene data show CDR1 as LNHDA and CDR2 as SQIVND (reference sequence). CDR3 bases: TGTGCCAGTAGTATAGGAGGGAGGTCGGGCGAGCAGTACTTC. Translation: CASSIGGRSGEQYF.

The chain uses TRBV28 and TRBJ1-4; D ambiguous. V was cut by 1 base and J by 7 bases, with 13 bases left in between. CDR3 size: 15 residues. In germline, CDR1 is MDHEN, CDR2 SYDVKM. CDR3 nucleotide sequence: TGTGCCAGCAGTTTATCGTCCTATGGGAGTGAAAAACTGTTTTTT. Amino acid sequence: CASSLSSYGSEKLFF. Variable domain in full (rest from reference TRBV28 and TRBJ1-4): DVKVTQSSRYLVKRTGEKVFLECVQDMDHENMFWYRQDPGLGLRLIYFSYDVKMKEKGDIPEGYSVSREKKERFSLILESASTNQTSMYLCASSLSSYGSEKLFFGSGTQLSVL.

The J gene is TRBJ2-7, the V gene TRBV5-5; 10 bases are a match to TRBD1. The CDR3 runs 15 residues. V lost 4 bases, J lost 4 bases, and 8 bases stayed unmatched. CDR1 and CDR2 (germline): SGHKS, YYEKEE (reference sequence). The CDR3 coding sequence is TGTGCCAGCAGCCCATCCGGGACAGGGGAATACGAGCAGTACTTC. Residues: CASSPSGTGEYEQYF.

This chain links TRBV4-2 with TRBJ2-5; the D gene is possibly TRBD1 (6 bases). There are 15 residues in the CDR3. CDR1 is LGHNA, CDR2 YNFKEQ, per germline. The V end lost 3 bases, the J end lost 5 bases, and 16 bases lay between the germline ends. The CDR3 loop is CASSHPWGPRETQYF. CDR3 DNA sequence: TGTGCCAGCAGCCACCCCTGGGGGCCGAGGGAGACCCAGTACTTC.

The CDR3 DNA follows: TGTGCCTGGAGTGTGTACAGGGGGCGCGAGCAGTACTTC. Translating gives CAWSVYRGREQYF. The rearrangement uses TRBV30 and TRBJ2-7, with TRBD1 identical over 9 bases. J was trimmed by 6 bases and V by 0 bases; bases with no gene match: 3. The CDR3 contains 13 residues. The germline V gene encodes CDR1 GTSNPN and CDR2 SVGIG (reference sequence).

This chain uses TRBV2 with TRBJ1-4, with D possibly matching TRBD1 (5 bases). Germline CDR1 is SNHLY and CDR2 is FYNNEI. V dropped 3 bases and J dropped 8 bases, with 13 bases sitting between them. The CDR3 loop spans 14 amino acids. The CDR3, as DNA: TGTGCCAGCAGTGATTGGAGGGGTCAGGAAAAACTGTTTTTT. Its translation is CASSDWRGQEKLFF.

The V and J genes are TRBV15 and TRBJ1-5; tentative D call: TRBD1 (6 bases). CDR1 LNHNV and CDR2 YYDKDF come from the germline V gene (reference sequence). Trimming shortened V by 2 bases and J by 9 bases, and 11 bases separated the two germline ends. The CDR3 runs 13 residues. In nucleotides, the CDR3 is TGTGCCACCAGCAGACAGGGGTTTAGGCCCCAGCATTTT. It codes for CATSRQGFRPQHF.

CDR3 bases: TGTGCCAGTTCGGGGGTGGATACGCAGTATTTT. It yields the protein CASSGVDTQYF. V gene TRBV9 combines with J gene TRBJ2-3, with D possibly TRBD2 on 6 matching bases. Trimming stripped 8 bases from V and 6 bases from J, with 10 bases between. CDR1 and CDR2 from the germline V gene are SGDLS and YYNGEE. This CDR3 is built from 11 residues.